This passage covers 4 T cell receptor beta chains from one sample sequenced in a study of glioma-infiltrating T cells after dendritic cell vaccination. Clones were sequenced by immunoSEQ multiplex PCR, and TCRdb holds only the in-frame ones, with some missing. Of roughly 23,000 clones in the sample, 60% to 85% are singletons; the top ten hold under 40%. The sample here was blood, taken before dendritic cell vaccination. These receptors were obtained from a human donor with glioblastoma.

A few counts support this clone. The rearrangement links TRBV6-6 to TRBJ2-2; TRBD1 agrees at 11 bases. CDR1 is MNHNY, CDR2 SVGAGI, per germline (reference sequence). The trim removed 8 bases at V and 5 bases at J, leaving 7 bases unmatched. This CDR3 is built from 15 residues. CDR3 sequence: CASLTGTGGTGELFF. The CDR3 bases are TGTGCCAGCCTGACCGGGACAGGGGGGACCGGGGAGCTGTTTTTT.

This clone was seen more than once but under ten times. The chain uses TRBV4-2 and TRBJ1-1; D call uncertain. Looked up from germline, CDR1 is LGHNA and CDR2 is YNFKEQ. The CDR3 totals 13 residues. V was cut by 4 bases and J by 11 bases, with 17 bases left in between. The CDR3 is CASSPRALPRAFF. The CDR3 coding sequence is TGTGCCAGCAGCCCCCGCGCCCTACCGAGGGCTTTCTTT.

V is TRBV11-1 and J is TRBJ2-2; TRBD2 is a possible D gene (5 bases). The germline CDR1 and CDR2 sequences are SGHAT and FQDESV (reference sequence). This CDR3 is 13 amino acids long. Trimming took 7 bases from V and 6 from J, leaving 12 bases between them. The CDR3 coding sequence is TGTGCCAGCACGGACCGGCGGGCCGGGGAGCTGTTTTTT. This codes for CASTDRRAGELFF.

A few counts support this clone. The V call is TRBV7-9, the J call TRBJ2-4; D is unclear. This CDR3 is 16 amino acids long. V lost 0 bases, J lost 1 base, and 10 bases lay in between. Germline V gene data show CDR1 as SEHNR and CDR2 as FQNEAQ (reference sequence). The CDR3 here is CASSLALGFAKNIQYF. CDR3 DNA: TGTGCCAGCAGCTTAGCGCTCGGGTTCGCCAAAAACATTCAGTACTTC.